A single sample is the source of the 19 T cell receptor beta chains below, sequenced in a study of blood T cell repertoires in COVID-19. Assay used: immunoSEQ multiplex PCR; TCRdb lists only in-frame clones, some missing. The repertoire holds around 68,000 clones, 80% to 90% seen once, with 7% to 10% in the top ten. The source material was peripheral blood. Receptor source: a middle-aged man with active COVID-19.

V is TRBV9 and J is TRBJ1-2; D gene unclear. The V end was cut by 3 bases, the J end by 3 bases, with 6 bases between. Germline V gene sequence: CDR1 SGDLS, CDR2 YYNGEE. This CDR3 contains 12 residues. This CDR3 reads CASSDSYYGYTF. In DNA form, the CDR3 reads TGTGCCAGCAGCGACAGCTACTATGGCTACACCTTC.

The chain has TRBV5-5 and TRBJ1-4; D is ambiguous. The CDR3 is made up of 15 amino acids. CDR1 is SGHKS, CDR2 YYEKEE, per germline (reference sequence). V lost 0 bases, J lost 3 bases, and 9 bases lay in between. The CDR3 is CASSLGTDPNEKLFF. The CDR3 bases are TGTGCCAGCAGCTTGGGTACAGATCCTAATGAAAAACTGTTTTTT.

The CDR3 sequence: CASGMGLGGSYEQYF. The CDR3 nucleotides read TGTGCCAGTGGGATGGGACTTGGGGGCTCCTACGAGCAGTACTTC. The chain uses TRBV6-5 and TRBJ2-7; a possible D gene is TRBD2 (6 bases). Germline values: CDR1 MNHEY, CDR2 SVGAGI. The CDR3 is made up of 15 amino acids. V lost 9 bases, J lost 0 bases, and 18 bases lay in between.

The genes are TRBV5-4 and TRBJ2-3, with no clear D. This CDR3 region has 15 residues. The V and J ends lost 0 bases and 2 bases respectively, with 10 bases between them. Germline lookup yields CDR1 SGHNT and CDR2 YYREEE (reference sequence). The CDR3 coding sequence is TGTGCCAGCAGCTTGGGAGGCGGAAACACAGATACGCAGTATTTT. Translating gives CASSLGGGNTDTQYF.

J is TRBJ2-5 and V is TRBV10-3; D is undetermined. V lost 0 bases to trimming and J lost 3 bases, with 8 bases between them. Germline loops: CDR1 ENHRY, CDR2 SYGVKD. CDR3 length: 14 residues. In nucleotides, the CDR3 is TGTGCCATCAGTGAGTCAGGCGGAAAAGAGACCCAGTACTTC. Translated: CAISESGGKETQYF.

The gene calls are TRBV18 and TRBJ1-1, with D possibly matching TRBD1 (5 bases). Germline V gives CDR1 KGHSH, CDR2 LQKENI. V was trimmed by 4 bases and J by 1 base, leaving 19 bases between them. The CDR3 covers 17 residues. CDR3 sequence (DNA): TGTGCCAGCTCACACAATGCCAACAGACAGCAGAACACTGAAGCTTTCTTT. Translation: CASSHNANRQQNTEAFF.

In DNA, the CDR3 is TGTGCCAGCTCACCACGGGTGGAGAATGAAGCTTTCTTT. Translated: CASSPRVENEAFF. The chain uses TRBV18 and TRBJ1-1; D uncertain. Germline assignment: CDR1 KGHSH and CDR2 LQKENI. The CDR3 has 13 residues. Trimming pared 1 base from V and 7 bases from J, leaving 10 bases between.

The chain combines TRBV18 with TRBJ2-5; 9 bases match TRBD2. Losses at the gene ends were 0 bases for V and 4 bases for J; bases not matched to a gene: 9. This CDR3 comprises 17 residues. Germline V lookup: CDR1 KGHSH, CDR2 LQKENI. CDR3 amino acids: CASSPPYRLAVGETQYF. The CDR3 DNA is TGTGCCAGCTCACCACCGTACCGACTAGCGGTTGGAGAGACCCAGTACTTC.

The table lists this clone with many counts. The chain combines TRBV4-2 with TRBJ2-3; TRBD2 matches 7 bases. V lost 0 bases, J lost 1 base, and 4 bases stayed unmatched. Germline-derived CDR1 and CDR2 are LGHNA and YNFKEQ. This CDR3 region has 16 residues. The CDR3 region is CASSQDQAGGTDTQYF. The DNA for the CDR3 is TGTGCCAGCAGCCAAGATCAGGCGGGGGGCACAGATACGCAGTATTTT.

This chain joins TRBV15 and TRBJ2-5; TRBD2 matches 11 bases. The J segment lost 5 bases and the V segment lost 5 bases, leaving 7 bases of the junction unmatched. The germline V gene encodes CDR1 LNHNV and CDR2 YYDKDF (reference sequence). This CDR3 comprises 15 residues. This CDR3 is CATSEQLAGGETQYF. The DNA for the CDR3 is TGTGCCACCAGCGAACAGCTAGCGGGGGGCGAGACCCAGTACTTC.

The V and J genes are TRBV19 and TRBJ1-2; the match to TRBD1 covers 9 bases. The germline V gene encodes CDR1 LNHDA and CDR2 SQIVND (reference sequence). This CDR3 spans 16 amino acids. Losses at the gene ends were 2 bases for V and 4 bases for J; bases not matched to a gene: 8. The CDR3: CASSINPGQGAYGYTF. For the CDR3, the DNA is TGTGCCAGTAGTATAAACCCGGGACAGGGAGCCTATGGCTACACCTTC.

This clone was seen just once. J is TRBJ1-3 and V is TRBV18; D not resolved. This CDR3 is built from 16 residues. The ends were cut back, 3 bases at V and 3 bases at J, with 15 bases in the middle. Germline V lookup: CDR1 KGHSH, CDR2 LQKENI. The CDR3 nucleotides are TGTGCCAGCTCACCTACCCTGGGCGATCATGGAAACACCATATATTTT. It encodes CASSPTLGDHGNTIYF.

The chain carries TRBV11-2 and TRBJ1-1; 11 bases match TRBD1. Germline V CDR1 and CDR2: SGHAT, FQNNGV. The CDR3 extends over 16 amino acids. V lost 5 bases, J lost 5 bases, and 10 bases stayed unmatched. CDR3 in amino acids: CASSIWTGGLRTEAFF. The CDR3 DNA reads as TGTGCCAGCAGCATCTGGACAGGGGGCCTACGAACTGAAGCTTTCTTT.

The chain links TRBV6-2 or TRBV6-3 to TRBJ1-1; TRBD1 agrees at 8 bases. There are 17 residues in the CDR3. V lost 2 bases and J lost 2; bases outside the gene matches: 10. Per the germline V gene, CDR1 is MNHEY and CDR2 is SVGEGT. CDR3 DNA sequence: TGTGCCAGCAGTTACCTCGGCAGGGGGCCTTTTAACACTGAAGCTTTCTTT. This encodes CASSYLGRGPFNTEAFF.

The V call is TRBV11-3, the J call TRBJ2-1; perhaps TRBD1 as D (6 bases). The CDR3 has 13 residues. Deletions cut 5 bases from V and 8 bases from J, with 13 bases between. Germline CDR1 is SGHNT and CDR2 is YENEEA. DNA of the CDR3: TGTGCCAGCAGCCGACGGGACAACGATGAGCAGTTCTTC. It codes for CASSRRDNDEQFF.

The rearrangement uses TRBV4-1 and TRBJ1-2, with a weak D call TRBD1 (6 bases). The length of the CDR3 is 15 residues. The V and J ends lost 1 base and 2 bases respectively, with 11 bases between them. Germline V CDR1 and CDR2: MGHRA, YSYEKL. Here the CDR3 reads CASSQASDRNYGYTF. The CDR3 DNA reads as TGCGCCAGCAGCCAAGCCTCCGACAGGAACTATGGCTACACCTTC.

The chain recombines TRBV2 with TRBJ2-7, with a weak D call TRBD1 (5 bases). V gave up 6 bases and J gave up 2 bases, with 14 bases separating them. Germline V gives CDR1 SNHLY, CDR2 FYNNEI. The CDR3 has 14 amino acids. CDR3 DNA sequence: TGTGCCAGCAGGGACCGACAGACCCCCTACGAGCAGTACTTC. Translated: CASRDRQTPYEQYF. Full variable domain (outside the CDR3, taken from reference TRBV2 and TRBJ2-7): EPEVTQTPSHQVTQMGQEVILRCVPISNHLYFYWYRQILGQKVEFLVSFYNNEISEKSEIFDDQFSVERPDGSNFTLKIRSTKLEDSAMYFCASRDRQTPYEQYFGPGTRLTVT.

The chain employs TRBV7-9 and TRBJ2-3; possible D gene TRBD1, 6 bases. V dropped 1 base and J dropped 3 bases, with 11 bases sitting between them. The CDR3 is made up of 15 amino acids. The germline V gene has CDR1 SEHNR and CDR2 FQNEAQ (reference sequence). This CDR3 reads CASSLVLGATDTQYF. In DNA, the CDR3 is TGTGCCAGCAGCTTAGTTTTGGGGGCGACAGATACGCAGTATTTT. The full variable domain, rest sourced from reference TRBV7-9 and TRBJ2-3, is DTGVSQNPRHKITKRGQNVTFRCDPISEHNRLYWYRQTLGQGPEFLTYFQNEAQLEKSRLLSDRFSAERPKGSFSTLEIQRTEQGDSAMYLCASSLVLGATDTQYFGPGTRLTVL.

V and J are TRBV5-4 and TRBJ2-3, with a weak D call TRBD1 (6 bases). V was clipped by 0 bases and J by 6 bases, with 11 bases between them. The germline CDR1 and CDR2 sequences are SGHNT and YYREEE (reference sequence). This CDR3 has 14 amino acids. CDR3 loop: CASSLDRVPDTQYF. In DNA form, the CDR3 reads TGTGCCAGCAGCTTGGACAGGGTCCCGGATACGCAGTATTTT. Drawing the rest from reference TRBV5-4 and TRBJ2-3, the complete variable domain is ETGVTQSPTHLIKTRGQQVTLRCSSQSGHNTVSWYQQALGQGPQFIFQYYREEENGRGNFPPRFSGLQFPNYSSELNVNALELDDSALYLCASSLDRVPDTQYFGPGTRLTVL.